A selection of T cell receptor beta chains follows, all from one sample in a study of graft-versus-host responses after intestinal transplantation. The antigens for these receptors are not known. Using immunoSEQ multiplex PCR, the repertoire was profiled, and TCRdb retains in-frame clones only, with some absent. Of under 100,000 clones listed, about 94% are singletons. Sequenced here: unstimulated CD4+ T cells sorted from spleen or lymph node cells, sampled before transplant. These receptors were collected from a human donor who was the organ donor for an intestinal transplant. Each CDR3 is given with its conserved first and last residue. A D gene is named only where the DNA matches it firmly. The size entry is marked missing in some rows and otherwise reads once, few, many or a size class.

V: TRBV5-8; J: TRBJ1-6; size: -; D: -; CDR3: CASSPWADNSPLHF; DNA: TGTGCCAGCAGTCCATGGGCAGATAATTCACCCCTCCACTTT
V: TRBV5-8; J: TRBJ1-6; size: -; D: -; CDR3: CASSLAGGNSPLHF; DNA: TGTGCCAGCAGCTTGGCTGGGGGTAATTCACCCCTCCACTTT
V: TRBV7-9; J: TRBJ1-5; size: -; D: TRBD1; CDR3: CASSSGTGSVQPQHF; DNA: TGTGCCAGCAGCTCCGGGACAGGGTCGGTTCAGCCCCAGCATTTT
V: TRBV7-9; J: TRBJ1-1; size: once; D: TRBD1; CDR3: CASSLAPGTGTPEAFF; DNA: TGTGCCAGCAGCTTAGCCCCAGGGACAGGGACCCCTGAAGCTTTCTTT
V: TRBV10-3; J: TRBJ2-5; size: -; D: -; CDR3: CAILGRTYQETQYF; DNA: TGTGCCATCTTGGGCAGGACGTACCAAGAGACCCAGTACTTC
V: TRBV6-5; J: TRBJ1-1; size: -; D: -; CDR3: CASFLHQDTEAFF; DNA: TGTGCCAGCTTTTTACATCAGGACACTGAAGCTTTCTTT
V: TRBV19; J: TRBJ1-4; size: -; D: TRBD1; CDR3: CASSGDRTNEKLFF; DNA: TGTGCCAGTAGTGGGGACAGGACTAATGAAAAACTGTTTTTT
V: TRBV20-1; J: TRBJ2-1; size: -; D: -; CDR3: CSAVGRDEQFF; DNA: TGCAGTGCCGTCGGTCGCGATGAGCAGTTCTTC
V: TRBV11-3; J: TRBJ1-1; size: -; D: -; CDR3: CASSLSRRLNTEAFF; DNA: TGTGCCAGCAGCTTGTCTCGACGGTTAAACACTGAAGCTTTCTTT
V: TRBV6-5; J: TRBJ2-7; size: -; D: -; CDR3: CASSPRDPTNEQYF; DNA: TGTGCCAGCAGTCCACGGGACCCTACTAACGAGCAGTACTTC
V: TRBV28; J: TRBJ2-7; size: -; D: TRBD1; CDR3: CASSQGQAHYEQYF; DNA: TGTGCCAGCAGTCAGGGACAGGCCCACTACGAGCAGTACTTC